What follows are 23 T cell receptor beta chains derived from one specimen sequenced in a study of shared clonotypes between healthy human individuals. The method was immunoSEQ multiplex PCR; TCRdb's version includes in-frame clones alone and lacks a portion of them. Of a few million clones listed, over 85% were seen once; the top ten hold more than 0.12%. The sample comprised naive CD4+ T cells sorted from blood. Regarding subset: CD45RA+ positively selected. These receptors all stem from a man aged 18 to 30 in good health.

This chain joins TRBV5-4 and TRBJ2-3; 10 bases agree with TRBD2. J gave up 6 bases and V 4 bases, and 8 bases lay outside the gene matches. Per the germline V gene, CDR1 is SGHNT and CDR2 is YYREEE (reference sequence). The CDR3 spans 15 residues. CDR3 in DNA: TGTGCCAGCAGCCTGGGCGCTAGCGGGGGCGATACGCAGTATTTT. Protein: CASSLGASGGDTQYF.

In the case of this clone: The same CDR3 also results from other DNA sequences found in this sample. The gene calls are TRBV5-8 and TRBJ2-1, with D unclear. V gave up 4 bases and J gave up 9 bases, with 8 bases separating them. The CDR3 covers 11 residues. CDR1 is SGHTS, CDR2 YDEGEE, per germline. DNA of the CDR3: TGTGCCAGCAGCCGACTTGGTGAGCAGTTCTTC. Translating it yields CASSRLGEQFF.

The V and J genes are TRBV5-4 and TRBJ2-1; perhaps TRBD2 as D (7 bases). Per germline, CDR1 SGHNT and CDR2 YYREEE (reference sequence). The CDR3 has 15 residues. The germline V and J ends were trimmed by 2 bases and 6 bases, with 15 bases remaining between them. Written as DNA, the CDR3 is TGTGCCAGCAGCTTTCGGGGGGCCCGCCCCAATGAGCAGTTCTTC. Its translation is CASSFRGARPNEQFF.

V gene TRBV18 combines with J gene TRBJ2-5, with a possible D match to TRBD2 (7 bases). The V and J ends lost 1 base and 5 bases respectively, with 17 bases between them. Germline CDR1 KGHSH, CDR2 LQKENI. CDR3 length: 16 residues. CDR3 DNA sequence: TGTGCCAGCTCACCACTGAGGGGCGCGGGGGCTGAGACCCAGTACTTC. This codes for CASSPLRGAGAETQYF.

The DNA of the CDR3 is TGTGCCAGCAGCTTTACGACTAGCGGGGGGGCCGAGCAGTACTTC. Its translation: CASSFTTSGGAEQYF. J is TRBJ2-7 and V is TRBV11-2; 14 nucleotides match TRBD2. Germline V CDR1 and CDR2: SGHAT, FQNNGV. The length of the CDR3 is 15 residues. The V and J ends lost 3 bases and 6 bases, in that order; junction bases with no gene match: 4.

This chain joins TRBV10-3 and TRBJ1-3, with TRBD1 as a possible D gene (6 bases). The CDR3 runs to 13 residues. Trimming left V 6 bases short and J 5 bases short, with 11 bases between. The V gene's germline CDR1 is ENHRY and CDR2 SYGVKD. CDR3 bases: TGTGCCATCAGCCGGGACACAAGAAACACCATATATTTT. Translation gives CAISRDTRNTIYF.

The chain recombines TRBV13 with TRBJ2-7; possibly TRBD1 or TRBD2 for D (5 bases each). Germline CDR1 and CDR2: PRHDT and FYEKMQ (reference sequence). This CDR3 contains 14 residues. Trimming took 4 bases from V and 3 from J, leaving 13 bases between them. The CDR3 coding sequence is TGTGCCAGCAGCTCCTGGACGAGGGGCTACGAGCAGTACTTC. Translation gives CASSSWTRGYEQYF.

A remark on this clone: Other nucleotide sequences from this sample produce the same CDR3. The chain uses TRBV5-6 and TRBJ1-2; D gene unclear. The V gene lost 0 bases and the J gene lost 2 bases, with 5 bases spanning the gap. CDR3 length: 13 amino acids. The V gene's germline CDR1 is SGHDT and CDR2 YYEEEE. The CDR3, as DNA: TGTGCCAGCAGCTTGGGGAGAAACTATGGCTACACCTTC. Encoded protein: CASSLGRNYGYTF. The complete variable domain, with remaining parts taken from reference TRBV5-6 and TRBJ1-2, reads DAGVTQSPTHLIKTRGQQVTLRCSPKSGHDTVSWYQQALGQGPQFIFQYYEEEERQRGNFPDRFSGHQFPNYSSELNVNALLLGDSALYLCASSLGRNYGYTFGSGTRLTVV.

About this clone itself: The same CDR3 arises from other DNA sequences in this sample as well. The rearrangement joins TRBV5-1 to TRBJ2-1; D unclear. CDR1 and CDR2 (germline): SGHRS, YFSETQ. The CDR3 spans 13 residues. Trimming stripped 0 bases from V and 4 bases from J, with 5 bases between. In DNA, the CDR3 is TGCGCCAGCAGCTTGGACGGGTACAATGAGCAGTTCTTC. This translates into CASSLDGYNEQFF.

The CDR3 reads CAGGNQPQHF. The DNA for the CDR3 is TGTGCCGGAGGCAATCAGCCCCAGCATTTT. The chain joins TRBV6-4 to TRBJ1-5, with unresolved D. The CDR3 extends over 10 amino acids. The germline V gene has CDR1 MRHNA and CDR2 SNTAGT. Trimming left V 11 bases short and J 2 bases short, with 4 bases between.

This rearrangement joins TRBV7-9 to TRBJ2-7, with a weak D call TRBD1 (6 bases). V gave up 1 base and J gave up 5 bases, with 12 bases separating them. This CDR3 spans 14 amino acids. Germline V CDR1 and CDR2: SEHNR, FQNEAQ (reference sequence). The CDR3 DNA reads TGTGCCAGCAGCTTAGAACAGGGTTCTAACGAGCAGTACTTC. Encoded protein: CASSLEQGSNEQYF.

The chain employs TRBV7-9 and TRBJ1-6; 8 bases are shared with TRBD1. Germline lookup yields CDR1 SEHNR and CDR2 FQNEAQ (reference sequence). The CDR3 is made up of 15 amino acids. V shed 2 bases and J 10 bases; nucleotides not matched to a gene: 7. Here the CDR3 reads CASSLTGQGGSPLHF. The CDR3 region has the DNA TGTGCCAGCAGCTTAACCGGACAGGGAGGGTCACCCCTCCACTTT.

The V gene is TRBV5-1, the J gene TRBJ2-7, with 12 bases that match TRBD2. Trimming cost V 0 bases and J 2 bases; bases outside gene matches: 0. CDR1 and CDR2 (germline): SGHRS, YFSETQ. The CDR3 contains 15 residues. CDR3 region: CASSLGTSGTYEQYF. The CDR3 nucleotides read TGCGCCAGCAGCTTGGGGACTAGCGGGACCTACGAGCAGTACTTC.

The rearrangement links TRBV7-9 to TRBJ2-3; 9 bases are shared with TRBD2. The CDR3 sequence is 12 residues long. CDR1 is SEHNR, CDR2 FQNEAQ, per germline (reference sequence). CDR3 residues: CSGRSLTDTQYF. The DNA for the CDR3 is TGTAGCGGGAGGTCCCTCACAGATACGCAGTATTTT.

The genes are TRBV5-1 and TRBJ2-5; 14 bases match TRBD2. Losses at the gene ends were 2 bases for V and 7 bases for J; bases not matched to a gene: 7. Germline CDR1 SGHRS, CDR2 YFSETQ. The CDR3 spans 16 residues. The CDR3 sequence: CASSFWTSGRPTTQYF. For the CDR3, the DNA is TGCGCCAGCAGCTTTTGGACTAGCGGGAGGCCCACGACCCAGTACTTC.

Points on this clone: The sample holds other DNA sequences that translate to the same CDR3. The DNA of the CDR3 is TGTGCCAGCAGCTTAGGCAGACGAGAGACCCAGTACTTC. It specifies CASSLGRRETQYF. The chain combines TRBV7-2 with TRBJ2-5; D remains unclear. Between the trimmed V and J ends, which lost 1 base and 4 bases, there was a span of 7 bases. Germline lookup yields CDR1 SGHTA and CDR2 FQGNSA. This CDR3 contains 13 residues. The complete variable domain, with remaining parts taken from reference TRBV7-2 and TRBJ2-5, reads GAGVSQSPSNKVTEKGKDVELRCDPISGHTALYWYRQSLGQGLEFLIYFQGNSAPDKSGLPSDRFSAERTGGSVSTLTIQRTQQEDSAVYLCASSLGRRETQYFGPGTRLLVL.

The V call is TRBV7-2, the J call TRBJ1-1; D is undetermined. CDR1 and CDR2 from the germline V gene are SGHTA and FQGNSA. The CDR3 extends over 14 amino acids. The germline V and J ends were trimmed by 6 bases and 7 bases, with 18 bases remaining between them. The CDR3 reads CASSPPARWDEAFF. The DNA for the CDR3 is TGTGCCAGCAGTCCCCCGGCACGCTGGGATGAAGCTTTCTTT.

V is TRBV6-6 and J is TRBJ2-3; D gene unclear. Trimming pared 5 bases from V and 3 bases from J, leaving 12 bases between. CDR1 is MNHNY and CDR2 is SVGAGI in the germline V gene (reference sequence). This CDR3 spans 14 amino acids. The CDR3 sequence: CASSRSGLTDTQYF. The CDR3 region has the DNA TGTGCCAGCAGTCGCTCTGGGCTAACAGATACGCAGTATTTT.

This chain links TRBV30 with TRBJ2-1; 9 nucleotides match TRBD1. V lost 2 bases to trimming and J lost 4 bases; unmatched junction nucleotides: 3. Germline values: CDR1 GTSNPN, CDR2 SVGIG (reference sequence). The CDR3 totals 14 residues. The CDR3: CAWSLGQGYNEQFF. CDR3 DNA sequence: TGTGCCTGGAGTTTGGGACAGGGATACAATGAGCAGTTCTTC.

The V gene is TRBV5-1, the J gene TRBJ2-5, with a tentative D call TRBD1 (5 bases). This CDR3 contains 15 residues. Germline-derived CDR1 and CDR2 are SGHRS and YFSETQ. The ends were cut back, 4 bases at V and 2 bases at J, with 15 bases in the middle. The CDR3 DNA reads TGCGCCAGCAGCCATGCCTCAGGGATACAAGAGACCCAGTACTTC. Protein: CASSHASGIQETQYF.

CDR3 DNA sequence: TGTGCCAGCAGCTTATTACCGACGAACACTGAAGCTTTCTTT. This encodes CASSLLPTNTEAFF. The chain carries TRBV11-2 and TRBJ1-1; D remains ambiguous. The germline V gene encodes CDR1 SGHAT and CDR2 FQNNGV. V lost 2 bases and J lost 1, with 8 bases in between. The CDR3 extends over 14 amino acids.

J is TRBJ2-2 and V is TRBV19, with D perhaps matching TRBD1 or TRBD2 (6 bases each). The CDR3 length is 14 residues. V was pared by 5 bases and J by 4 bases, with 11 bases between. In germline, CDR1 is LNHDA, CDR2 SQIVND (reference sequence). CDR3 DNA sequence: TGTGCCAGTAGTCCGGGGGCGCCCACCGGGGAGCTGTTTTTT. Encoded protein: CASSPGAPTGELFF.

This clone was recorded once. This chain joins TRBV28 and TRBJ1-6; D gene ambiguous. Trimming removed 10 bases from V and 0 bases from J, with 13 bases in between. The germline gives CDR1 MDHEN, CDR2 SYDVKM. The CDR3 runs 15 residues. Here the CDR3 reads CATRGGFSYNSPLHF. CDR3 DNA sequence: TGTGCCACCCGGGGAGGGTTCTCCTATAATTCACCCCTCCACTTT. The full variable domain, with the rest looked up from reference TRBV28 and TRBJ1-6, is DVKVTQSSRYLVKRTGEKVFLECVQDMDHENMFWYRQDPGLGLRLIYFSYDVKMKEKGDIPEGYSVSREKKERFSLILESASTNQTSMYLCATRGGFSYNSPLHFGNGTRLTVT.